These T cell receptor beta chains were read from a single sample in a study of cytomegalovirus exposure and HLA in healthy donors. Method: immunoSEQ multiplex PCR; TCRdb's copy keeps in-frame clones and lacks some. The table shows some 120,000 clones, with roughly four fifths occurring only once. Input material: PBMCs. The source of these receptors is a man in his fifties or sixties in good health and CMV-seronegative. Both conserved end residues are part of each CDR3. A D gene is named only where the DNA matches it firmly. Size tells how often a clone was seen (once, few, many) or the class of an expanded clone, and some rows leave it out.

d_call,v_call,j_call,clone_size,cdr3_nt,cdr3_aa
.,TRBV4-1,TRBJ2-7,.,TGCGCCAGCAGCCAAATAACAGGGACTACCTACGAGCAGTACTTC,CASSQITGTTYEQYF
TRBD1,TRBV15,TRBJ1-4,.,TGTGCCACCAGCACCCGACAGGGTCAAGAAAAACTGTTTTTT,CATSTRQGQEKLFF
TRBD1,TRBV28,TRBJ1-1,.,TGTGCCAGCAGCCGGACAGGGGTTATGGAAGCTTTCTTT,CASSRTGVMEAFF
.,TRBV6-5,TRBJ1-3,.,TGTGCCAGCAGTTCAGTTGGAAACACCATATATTTT,CASSSVGNTIYF
.,TRBV9,TRBJ2-5,.,TGTGCCAGCAGCGTAGAGACAGGTAGACGAGAGACCCAGTACTTC,CASSVETGRRETQYF
.,TRBV7-2,TRBJ1-2,.,TGTGCCAGCAGCCTTCTCGGCGGAGTCTCACCGAACTATGGCTACACCTTC,CASSLLGGVSPNYGYTF
TRBD1,TRBV7-2,TRBJ1-5,.,TGTGCCAGCAGCCGGACAGGGGGTCAGCCCCAGCATTTT,CASSRTGGQPQHF
.,TRBV29-1,TRBJ1-5,.,TGCAGCGTTGGGGACTATAGCAATCAGCCCCAGCATTTT,CSVGDYSNQPQHF
.,TRBV10-3,TRBJ1-1,few,TGTGCCGCCGGGGACACTGAAGCTTTCTTT,CAAGDTEAFF
.,TRBV5-1,TRBJ1-4,few,TGCGCCAGCAGCTTTTACAGGAGTGAAAAACTGTTTTTT,CASSFYRSEKLFF
TRBD2,TRBV4-2,TRBJ2-2,once,TGTGCCAGCAGCGGACTAGCGGGCGAGACGAACACCGGGGAGCTGTTTTTT,CASSGLAGETNTGELFF
.,TRBV4-2,TRBJ1-1,.,TGTGCCAGCAGCCAAGTCCCGTTGGACAGTAACACTGAAGCTTTCTTT,CASSQVPLDSNTEAFF
.,TRBV5-1,TRBJ1-1,.,TGCGCCAGCAGCTTGAGGGGCAGGGGTGGCACTGAAGCTTTCTTT,CASSLRGRGGTEAFF
.,TRBV7-9,TRBJ2-7,.,TGTGCCAGCAGTTCCGGACTGGACGTGAACGAGCAGTACTTC,CASSSGLDVNEQYF
.,TRBV20-1,TRBJ2-7,few,TGCAGTGCTTGGCAGGGAAACGGGCAGTACTTC,CSAWQGNGQYF
.,TRBV10-1,TRBJ2-1,.,TGCGCCAGCAGTCCGGGGTCAGCGGGGCAGTTCTTC,CASSPGSAGQFF
.,TRBV6-6,TRBJ1-5,.,TGTGCCAGCAGTTACGCTCAGGGACACCTCAATCAGCCCCAGCATTTT,CASSYAQGHLNQPQHF
.,TRBV11-3,TRBJ2-3,.,TGTGCCAGCAGCGTTAGCCCCACAGATACGCAGTATTTT,CASSVSPTDTQYF
.,TRBV19,TRBJ2-7,once,TGTGCCAGTAGTCACCGGGACTCCTCCTACGAGCAGTACTTC,CASSHRDSSYEQYF
.,TRBV19,TRBJ2-3,.,TGTGCCAGTAGTATGCGGGCAGAGGCAGATACGCAGTATTTT,CASSMRAEADTQYF
TRBD1,TRBV18,TRBJ1-2,.,TGTGCCAGCTCACCACCAGGGACAGGAGCTAACTATGGCTACACCTTC,CASSPPGTGANYGYTF
TRBD2,TRBV7-2,TRBJ2-3,.,TGTGCCAGCAGCTTTAAGACTAGCGGGGTGTCAGATACGCAGTATTTT,CASSFKTSGVSDTQYF
TRBD1,TRBV19,TRBJ1-3,.,TGTGCCAGTAGCCTTAAATGGACAGGGGACTTCTCTGGAAACACCATATATTTT,CASSLKWTGDFSGNTIYF
TRBD2,TRBV7-9,TRBJ2-5,.,TGTGCCAGCAGCAATAGCGGGGAAATCCAAGAGACCCAGTACTTC,CASSNSGEIQETQYF
TRBD1,TRBV18,TRBJ1-2,.,TGTGCCAGCTCACCACCTAACAGGGGGCAGGATGGCTACACCTTC,CASSPPNRGQDGYTF
TRBD1,TRBV19,TRBJ1-1,.,TGTGCCAGTAGTATCGCAGGACAGGGGGAAACTTTCTTT,CASSIAGQGETFF
.,TRBV18,TRBJ2-5,.,TGTGCCAGCTCACCACCGAGTTTAGAGGAGACCCAGTACTTC,CASSPPSLEETQYF
.,TRBV2,TRBJ2-1,.,TGTGCCAGCAGTGGTAAAAGGAGCTCCTACAATGAGCAGTTCTTC,CASSGKRSSYNEQFF
TRBD1,TRBV10-3,TRBJ1-3,.,TGTGCCATCAGTTTAGACAGGGGGTCGGACACCATATATTTT,CAISLDRGSDTIYF
TRBD2,TRBV5-1,TRBJ2-7,.,TGCGCCAGCAGCTTGGACCCGTATAGCGGGGACGACTACGAGCAGTACTTC,CASSLDPYSGDDYEQYF
.,TRBV7-2,TRBJ1-1,.,TGTGCCAGCAGCTTCTCGACAGATAACACTGAAGCTTTCTTT,CASSFSTDNTEAFF
.,TRBV6-5,TRBJ2-5,.,TGTGCCACCCGTCGCGGGGGCGGGACCCAGTACTTC,CATRRGGGTQYF
.,TRBV29-1,TRBJ1-2,.,TGCAGCGTTGACGAGGGCGGCTACACCTTC,CSVDEGGYTF
TRBD1,TRBV15,TRBJ2-2,.,TGTGCCACCAGCCGTCTAACAGGGGGCAGCGGGGAGCTGTTTTTT,CATSRLTGGSGELFF
.,TRBV9,TRBJ1-1,.,TGTGCCAGCAGCGAGAGAGGTGGGTGGTTGCGCACTGAAGCTTTCTTT,CASSERGGWLRTEAFF
TRBD2,TRBV7-2,TRBJ2-2,.,TGTGCCAGCAGCTTTCTAGCGGGGGGCGGGACCGGGGAGCTGTTTTTT,CASSFLAGGGTGELFF
.,TRBV15,TRBJ1-2,.,TGTGCCACCAGCAGAGATCTTTGGGCAGACAGCTATGGCTACACCTTC,CATSRDLWADSYGYTF
TRBD1,TRBV5-4,TRBJ1-6,.,TGTGCCAGCAGCTTGTCAGGGGGCAGGTATTCACCCCTCCACTTT,CASSLSGGRYSPLHF
TRBD2,TRBV6-5,TRBJ2-2,few,TGTGCCAGCAGCCTAGCGGGGGTGAACACCGGGGAGCTGTTTTTT,CASSLAGVNTGELFF
TRBD1,TRBV6-1,TRBJ1-6,.,TGTGCCAGCAGTGGATCGATAAACAGGGGATCACCCCTCCACTTT,CASSGSINRGSPLHF
.,TRBV4-2,TRBJ1-4,.,TGTGCCAGCAGCAAGGACAGAAACACCCCTAATGAAAAACTGTTTTTT,CASSKDRNTPNEKLFF
.,TRBV6-1,TRBJ1-6,.,TGTGCCAGCCGGCGGAGCAATTCACCCCTCCACTTT,CASRRSNSPLHF
TRBD1,TRBV6-5,TRBJ1-2,.,TGTGCCAGCAGTTACCCCGCGGGACAGGGGGCGTGGGGCTACACCTTC,CASSYPAGQGAWGYTF
TRBD2,TRBV10-1,TRBJ2-3,.,TGCGCCAGCAGTGAGAAGACTAGCGGGGGAAGCACAGATACGCAGTATTTT,CASSEKTSGGSTDTQYF
.,TRBV28,TRBJ2-6,once,TGTGCCAGCACTGCAGGGGCTGGGGCCAACGTCCTGACTTTC,CASTAGAGANVLTF
.,TRBV29-1,TRBJ2-3,.,TGCAGCGTTGATGGGGCCCGGACAGATACGCAGTATTTT,CSVDGARTDTQYF
TRBD1,TRBV28,TRBJ1-4,.,TGTGCCAGCAGGACAGGGATTAATGAAAAACTGTTTTTT,CASRTGINEKLFF
TRBD2,TRBV2,TRBJ2-5,.,TGTGCCAGCAGTGTGGAGGGGCTAGCGGGGAACTTC,CASSVEGLAGNF
.,TRBV29-1,TRBJ2-1,.,TGCAGCGTTTCCCCCGGGATATACAATGAGCAGTTCTTC,CSVSPGIYNEQFF
.,TRBV7-9,TRBJ2-1,few,TGTTCCAGCAGCAGGGACAACAATGAGCAGTTCTTC,CSSSRDNNEQFF